These 23 T cell receptor beta chains were all obtained from the same sample, sequenced in a study of shared T cell receptors in the human thymus. Repertoires were generated with immunoSEQ multiplex PCR, while TCRdb's copy carries only in-frame clones and drops some. Of hundreds of thousands of clones in the sample, more than 70% were seen once. The same data also contributed to another study, on human thymus T cells.

The material sequenced was thymocytes. The receptors were gathered from a boy in the first two years of life with a congenital heart defect.

The chain uses TRBV4-3 and TRBJ2-1, with 10 positions matching TRBD2. This CDR3 comprises 19 residues. Germline V gene lookup returns CDR1 LGHNA and CDR2 YSLEER. Trimming took 0 bases from V and 4 from J; bases not matched to a gene: 12. CDR3 in DNA: TGCGCCAGCAGCCAAGATCGGGGGGGCCTAGCGGGAGAGTACAATGAGCAGTTCTTC. Residues: CASSQDRGGLAGEYNEQFF.

The chain joins TRBV2 to TRBJ2-2; 9 nucleotides match TRBD2. Germline loops: CDR1 SNHLY, CDR2 FYNNEI. The CDR3 is 20 residues long. Unmatched junction bases numbered 17, after V lost 2 bases and J lost 4 bases. Here the CDR3 reads CASSEKASGVIGDGTGELFF. CDR3 nucleotide sequence: TGTGCCAGCAGTGAAAAGGCTAGCGGGGTGATTGGGGATGGCACCGGGGAGCTGTTTTTT.

There are a few counts of this clone. In the same sample, other DNA sequences code for this CDR3. The chain is built from TRBV4-3 and TRBJ2-1, with D possibly being TRBD2 (6 bases). The CDR3 length is 15 residues. V lost 0 bases to trimming and J lost 1 base, with 7 bases between them. Germline CDR1 and CDR2: LGHNA and YSLEER. CDR3 in amino acids: CASSQDRGSYNEQFF. The CDR3 bases are TGCGCCAGCAGCCAAGACCGGGGGTCCTACAATGAGCAGTTCTTC.

The chain employs TRBV11-2 and TRBJ2-3, with a possible D match to TRBD1 (5 bases). The CDR3 spans 13 residues. CDR1 is SGHAT and CDR2 is FQNNGV in the germline V gene. Trimming cost V 8 bases and J 2 bases, with 11 bases left between them. The CDR3 sequence is CASGAELTDTQYF. The CDR3 DNA reads as TGTGCCAGCGGGGCGGAGCTCACAGATACGCAGTATTTT.

CDR3 sequence reads: CAYDRGRGGNEQFF. For the CDR3, the DNA is TGTGCCTACGACAGGGGGCGCGGCGGCAATGAGCAGTTCTTC. This chain uses TRBV30 with TRBJ2-1, with 10 bases matching TRBD1. The V segment lost 7 bases and the J segment 6 bases; nucleotides outside the gene matches: 9. This CDR3 has 14 residues. Germline CDR1 and CDR2: GTSNPN and SVGIG (reference sequence).

The chain couples TRBV10-3 to TRBJ1-2; no clear D. Trimming pared 3 bases from V and 2 bases from J, leaving 10 bases between. The CDR3 spans 14 residues. From germline, CDR1 is ENHRY and CDR2 SYGVKD. CDR3 sequence: CAISDQSINYGYTF. The CDR3 coding sequence is TGTGCCATCAGTGACCAGTCCATCAACTATGGCTACACCTTC.

This chain uses TRBV5-6 with TRBJ2-1; 9 nucleotides match TRBD2. J lost 8 bases, V lost 6 bases, and 15 bases had no gene match. Germline V gives CDR1 SGHDT, CDR2 YYEEEE. CDR3 length: 16 amino acids. The CDR3 region has the DNA TGTGCCAGCAACCCGGGGGGTGGCGGGAGGGTGGATGAGCAGTTCTTC. Its protein is CASNPGGGGRVDEQFF.

The V and J genes are TRBV4-3 and TRBJ2-2, with D perhaps TRBD1 (6 bases). CDR3 length: 16 residues. Germline CDR1 is LGHNA and CDR2 is YSLEER. Trimming took off 3 bases at V and 4 bases at J, with 15 bases between the two ends. The CDR3 nucleotides are TGCGCCAGCAGCCAGAGGCAGGGGTGGGGCACCGGGGAGCTGTTTTTT. This encodes CASSQRQGWGTGELFF.

A single count supports this clone. The chain is built from TRBV27 and TRBJ2-7, with TRBD1 as a possible D gene (5 bases). V shed 1 base and J shed 5 bases, with 12 bases lying between them. From germline, CDR1 is MNHEY and CDR2 SMNVEV (reference sequence). The CDR3 is made up of 14 amino acids. CDR3 region: CASSLLGRVNEQYF. CDR3 nucleotides: TGTGCCAGCAGTTTATTAGGCAGGGTAAACGAGCAGTACTTC.

This chain connects TRBV19 to TRBJ2-4; D not resolved. The V end was cut by 3 bases, the J end by 8 bases, with 11 bases between. Looked up from germline, CDR1 is LNHDA and CDR2 is SQIVND (reference sequence). The CDR3 extends over 13 amino acids. The CDR3: CASSIPKSDIQYF. DNA for the CDR3: TGTGCCAGTAGTATTCCCAAATCGGACATTCAGTACTTC.

V usage is TRBV15 and J usage is TRBJ1-5; D ambiguous. Deletions cut 1 base from V and 6 bases from J, with 7 bases between. CDR3 length: 13 residues. Germline V CDR1 and CDR2: LNHNV, YYDKDF (reference sequence). The CDR3 nucleotides read TGTGCCACCAGCAGAGTCCGAGGTCAGCCCCAGCATTTT. The encoded protein is CATSRVRGQPQHF.

J is TRBJ1-4 and V is TRBV7-9; D gene uncertain. Between the trimmed V and J ends, which lost 5 bases and 4 bases, there was a span of 17 bases. Germline CDR1 and CDR2: SEHNR and FQNEAQ (reference sequence). This CDR3 contains 16 residues. Here the CDR3 DNA reads TGTGCCAGCAGCCCATCTAGGTTGGCCCTTAATGAAAAACTGTTTTTT. This sequence encodes CASSPSRLALNEKLFF.

In its sample, this clone was seen a few times. The V and J genes are TRBV5-5 and TRBJ2-7, with D tentatively TRBD2 (7 bases). The CDR3 sequence is 12 residues long. Trimming left V 7 bases short and J 3 bases short, with 11 bases between. Germline assignment: CDR1 SGHKS and CDR2 YYEKEE (reference sequence). In DNA form, the CDR3 reads TGTGCCAGCGAGGGGGAGGGCTACGAGCAGTACTTC. As protein: CASEGEGYEQYF.

This rearrangement joins TRBV5-6 to TRBJ1-2, with 9 bases lining up with TRBD1. Trimming at V came to 7 bases and at J to 6 bases, leaving 10 bases not matched to a gene. The CDR3 consists of 14 residues. Germline V gene data show CDR1 as SGHDT and CDR2 as YYEEEE. CDR3 nucleotide sequence: TGTGCCAGCGGGACAGGGAAAGTAGCTGATGGCTACACCTTC. It translates to CASGTGKVADGYTF.

The chain has TRBV5-1 and TRBJ1-2; unclear D gene. Germline CDR1 reads SGHRS; CDR2 reads YFSETQ. V lost 3 bases and J 4 bases, leaving 7 bases between the germline ends. CDR3 length equals 12 residues. CDR3 nucleotides: TGCGCCAGCAGCTCCGACACCTATGGCTACACCTTC. It is translated as CASSSDTYGYTF.

The chain employs TRBV27 and TRBJ2-1; 13 bases match TRBD2. The V gene's germline CDR1 is MNHEY and CDR2 SMNVEV (reference sequence). This CDR3 is built from 15 residues. V trimming: 5 bases; J trimming: 8 bases; junction bases outside the gene matches: 6. CDR3 sequence (DNA): TGTGCCAGCAGTCCTAGGACTAGCGGGAGAGATGAGCAGTTCTTC. Amino acids: CASSPRTSGRDEQFF.

J is TRBJ1-1 and V is TRBV14; 7 bases are shared with TRBD1. The germline CDR1 and CDR2 sequences are SGHDN and FVKESK. The V and J ends lost 1 base and 10 bases, in that order; junction bases with no gene match: 12. The CDR3 has 15 amino acids. This chain's CDR3 is CASSQGRRDRERAFF. The CDR3 DNA sequence: TGTGCCAGCAGCCAAGGACGCCGAGACAGGGAGAGAGCTTTCTTT.

This sequence joins TRBV5-8 and TRBJ2-1, with 7 bases matching TRBD1. V shed 7 bases and J 3 bases; nucleotides not matched to a gene: 10. This CDR3 is 15 amino acids long. Germline V lookup: CDR1 SGHTS, CDR2 YDEGEE. CDR3 sequence reads: CASHLHRDSYNEQFF. The CDR3, as DNA: TGTGCCAGCCACCTGCACCGGGACAGCTACAATGAGCAGTTCTTC.

The chain has TRBV13 and TRBJ2-1; D is ambiguous. This CDR3 has 12 residues. Trimming took off 2 bases at V and 4 bases at J, with 3 bases between the two ends. Germline-derived CDR1 and CDR2 are PRHDT and FYEKMQ (reference sequence). The CDR3 here is CASSLRYNEQFF. For the CDR3, the DNA is TGTGCCAGCAGCTTACGGTACAATGAGCAGTTCTTC. Combining the CDR3 with reference TRBV13 and TRBJ2-1 gives the whole variable domain AAGVIQSPRHLIKEKRETATLKCYPIPRHDTVYWYQQGPGQDPQFLISFYEKMQSDKGSIPDRFSAQQFSDYHSELNMSSLELGDSALYFCASSLRYNEQFFGPGTRLTVL.

This clone came up once. The chain combines TRBV10-3 with TRBJ2-5, with a weak D call TRBD1 (6 bases). The V gene's germline CDR1 is ENHRY and CDR2 SYGVKD. V lost 1 base, J lost 5 bases, and 11 bases lay in between. This CDR3 has 14 amino acids. This chain's CDR3 is CAISEWGRWETQYF. The CDR3 coding sequence is TGTGCCATCAGTGAGTGGGGGCGCTGGGAGACCCAGTACTTC.

There are a few counts of this clone. The chain joins TRBV19 to TRBJ2-3; 7 nucleotides align to TRBD1. The germline gives CDR1 LNHDA, CDR2 SQIVND (reference sequence). The CDR3 runs 14 residues. Unmatched junction bases numbered 4, after V lost 6 bases and J lost 1 base. This CDR3 reads CASSRDSGTDTQYF. CDR3 coding DNA: TGTGCCAGTAGCAGGGACAGTGGCACAGATACGCAGTATTTT.

This clone was seen once. The chain joins TRBV18 to TRBJ2-1; 15 bases match TRBD2. The germline gives CDR1 KGHSH, CDR2 LQKENI. V was pared by 6 bases and J by 7 bases, with 10 bases of the junction left unmatched. This CDR3 spans 17 amino acids. Here the CDR3 reads CASSRGLAGGPLNEQFF. CDR3 in DNA: TGTGCCAGCTCCCGAGGACTAGCGGGGGGGCCTTTGAATGAGCAGTTCTTC.

The chain combines TRBV7-2 with TRBJ2-7; D possibly corresponds to TRBD1 (5 bases). The CDR3 extends over 15 amino acids. Per germline, CDR1 SGHTA and CDR2 FQGNSA. Trimming took 2 bases from V and 5 from J, leaving 16 bases between them. In DNA form, the CDR3 reads TGTGCCAGCAGCTTATTTGCCCTGACAGACGACGAGCAGTACTTC. Its protein is CASSLFALTDDEQYF. The whole variable domain, filled in from reference TRBV7-2 and TRBJ2-7, reads GAGVSQSPSNKVTEKGKDVELRCDPISGHTALYWYRQSLGQGLEFLIYFQGNSAPDKSGLPSDRFSAERTGGSVSTLTIQRTQQEDSAVYLCASSLFALTDDEQYFGPGTRLTVT.